A selection of T cell receptor beta chains follows, all from one sample in a study of T cell changes during pregnancy in multiple sclerosis. Assay: immunoSEQ multiplex PCR; the TCRdb copy retains only in-frame clones and omits some. The sample yields some 73,000 clones, roughly 92% seen once. Source: peripheral blood, taken in the third trimester of pregnancy. All receptors come from a female donor in good health, enrolled as a control in a pregnancy study. The conserved cysteine and the conserved F or W are not part of the CDR3 here.

v_call	j_call	cdr3_aa
TRBV11-3	TRBJ2-1	ASSLRVGPYNEQF
TRBV4-3	TRBJ2-3	ASSPGTSADTQY
TRBV5-4	TRBJ1-1	ASSLDPGQVNTEAF
TRBV6-5	TRBJ2-7	ASRRVTEGSYEQY
TRBV28	TRBJ1-1	ASIHGGLEAF
TRBV6-1	TRBJ1-2	ASSEAPDRGLNGYT
TRBV11-2	TRBJ2-1	ASSSTGDRNEQF
TRBV27	TRBJ2-3	ASSTLPVVVNSDTQY
TRBV7-9	TRBJ2-2	ASSSRGTGELF
TRBV21-1	TRBJ2-7	ASSKAHYTLTGTLDEQY
TRBV4-1	TRBJ1-2	ASSQDQGAGYT
TRBV6-5	TRBJ1-5	ASSYSSGAGQPQH
TRBV28	TRBJ1-2	ASRPGTGSGYT
TRBV6-6	TRBJ2-1	ASSYSGTSPYNEQF
TRBV7-3	TRBJ2-2	ASSSTGRNTGELF
TRBV19	TRBJ2-2	ASTPGQGPGELF
TRBV19	TRBJ2-1	ASRETSGGYNEQF
TRBV7-9	TRBJ1-1	ASSLGSGITEAF
TRBV5-4	TRBJ2-7	ASSLGRGPAYEQY
TRBV29-1	TRBJ1-4	SVSGTGTGSEKLF
TRBV4-1	TRBJ2-5	ASSQVEGAETQY
TRBV6-1	TRBJ2-1	ASSARQGPHYNEQF
TRBV7-7	TRBJ2-1	ASSLGTSGSYNEQF
TRBV7-9	TRBJ1-2	ASSFSANYGYT
TRBV5-8	TRBJ1-3	ASSLSTGTA
TRBV5-4	TRBJ1-6	ASSLGGGVPPNSPLH
TRBV14	TRBJ2-1	ASSPTGALYYNEQF
TRBV2	TRBJ2-3	ASSARLAGSTDTQY
TRBV7-9	TRBJ2-2	ASSERGPNTGELF
TRBV7-9	TRBJ1-2	ASSLRGILNYGYT
TRBV7-6	TRBJ1-4	ASSVVQGAIEKLF
TRBV2	TRBJ2-7	ASSEREEQY
TRBV7-9	TRBJ1-2	ASSSTPGSGYT
TRBV7-7	TRBJ2-1	ASSSGQGNEQF
TRBV19	TRBJ2-3	ASMERETSTDTQY
TRBV4-1	TRBJ2-7	ASSPLSGGAYEQY
TRBV7-2	TRBJ1-5	ASSQQGTQPQH
TRBV27	TRBJ2-7	ASSPLAGGPGEQY
TRBV2	TRBJ2-7	ASRLDKREWVHEQY
TRBV28	TRBJ2-7	ASRSTGLGSYEQY
TRBV5-6	TRBJ1-2	ASSLPGAYGYT